A single sample is the source of the 16 T cell receptor beta chains below, sequenced in a study of blood T cell repertoires in COVID-19. Measured with immunoSEQ multiplex PCR; TCRdb has only the in-frame clones, and not every one. Here the sample spans 150,000 or so clones, about nine tenths being singletons. Sequences were obtained from PBMCs or T cells enriched from blood (not recorded which). Receptors were obtained from a woman aged 35 to 49 who had been exposed to COVID-19.

The chain joins TRBV29-1 to TRBJ1-1; the D is unclear. The V end lost 7 bases, the J end lost 5 bases, and 11 bases lay between the germline ends. This CDR3 is 11 amino acids long. Germline CDR1 and CDR2: SQVTM and ANQGSEA. CDR3 DNA sequence: TGCAGCGCCTACGAGGGAACTGAAGCTTTCTTT. Residues: CSAYEGTEAFF.

J is TRBJ1-1 and V is TRBV15; tentatively, D is TRBD1 (5 bases). The CDR3 covers 14 residues. Germline-derived CDR1 and CDR2 are LNHNV and YYDKDF (reference sequence). Trimming removed 0 bases at V and 10 bases at J, with 15 bases between. CDR3 DNA: TGTGCCACCAGCAGAGATTTAGTTAATAGGGGAGCTTTCTTT. Protein sequence: CATSRDLVNRGAFF.

The genes are TRBV19 and TRBJ2-1; 7 positions match TRBD2. V trimming: 5 bases; J trimming: 7 bases; junction bases outside the gene matches: 11. Germline CDR1 and CDR2: LNHDA and SQIVND (reference sequence). This CDR3 region has 15 residues. The DNA of the CDR3 is TGTGCCAGTAGTTCGTTGACTAGCCCCTCGAATGAGCAGTTCTTC. It is translated as CASSSLTSPSNEQFF.

The chain couples TRBV5-1 to TRBJ1-1; D gene uncertain. Germline V lookup: CDR1 SGHRS, CDR2 YFSETQ. This CDR3 contains 15 residues. V lost 4 bases and J 3 bases, leaving 16 bases between the germline ends. The CDR3 loop is CASSQLRGPHTEAFF. CDR3 bases: TGCGCCAGCAGCCAACTGAGAGGGCCCCACACTGAAGCTTTCTTT.

The chain employs TRBV10-3 and TRBJ1-1; D not resolved. The germline CDR1 and CDR2 sequences are ENHRY and SYGVKD. The V gene lost 4 bases and the J gene lost 6 bases, with 9 bases spanning the gap. CDR3 length: 12 amino acids. DNA for the CDR3: TGTGCCATCAGTGCGAACGAGCCTGAAGCTTTCTTT. Amino acid sequence: CAISANEPEAFF.

Comment on this clone: Its ends do not fully match the called genes, so a read error is possible. Other DNA variants within this sample encode the same CDR3. J is TRBJ2-7 and V is TRBV3-1 (or the pseudogene TRBV3-2); D unresolved. CDR3 length equals 12 residues. The germline V gene has CDR1 LGHDT and CDR2 YNNKEL (reference sequence). In DNA, the CDR3 is TGTGCCAGCAGTCAAGCGTCCTACGAGCAGTACTTC. It codes for CASSQASYEQYF.

The V and J genes are TRBV5-1 and TRBJ1-2; tentatively, D is TRBD1 (6 bases). The germline V and J ends were trimmed by 3 bases and 4 bases, with 19 bases remaining between them. The CDR3 spans 16 residues. Germline lookup yields CDR1 SGHRS and CDR2 YFSETQ. CDR3 coding DNA: TGCGCCAGCAGCTCTGGGACGGCGGACAGAGTCTATGGCTACACCTTC. It translates to CASSSGTADRVYGYTF.

The genes are TRBV7-9 and TRBJ2-7; TRBD2 aligns across 10 bases. This CDR3 region has 15 residues. Germline V lookup: CDR1 SEHNR, CDR2 FQNEAQ (reference sequence). Trimming took 7 bases from V and 6 from J; bases not matched to a gene: 12. CDR3 region: CASIQNIAGGAEQYF. The CDR3 bases are TGTGCCAGCATCCAAAACATAGCGGGAGGTGCCGAGCAGTACTTC.

The V and J genes are TRBV18 and TRBJ1-1; 7 nucleotides agree with TRBD1. This CDR3 is 15 amino acids long. Germline CDR1 is KGHSH and CDR2 is LQKENI. Losses at the gene ends were 6 bases for V and 1 base for J; bases not matched to a gene: 8. The CDR3 region has the DNA TGTGCCAGCTCGACAAGGGACAGCAGGAACACTGAAGCTTTCTTT. Protein sequence: CASSTRDSRNTEAFF.

The chain is built from TRBV3-1 (or the pseudogene TRBV3-2) and TRBJ2-1; the D gene is possibly TRBD2 (5 bases). The CDR3 is made up of 15 amino acids. V was clipped by 0 bases and J by 4 bases, with 10 bases between them. Germline loops: CDR1 LGHDT, CDR2 YNNKEL (reference sequence). As DNA, the CDR3 is TGTGCCAGCAGCCAAGATCCCGAGCGGTACAATGAGCAGTTCTTC. This sequence encodes CASSQDPERYNEQFF.

The V gene is TRBV6-2 or TRBV6-3, the J gene TRBJ2-3; no reliable D call. The CDR3 has 11 residues. Per germline, CDR1 MNHEY and CDR2 SVGEGT. Trimming took off 4 bases at V and 4 bases at J, with 3 bases between the two ends. The DNA for the CDR3 is TGTGCCAGCAGTTCCTCAGATACGCAGTATTTT. Amino acids: CASSSSDTQYF.

The rearrangement uses TRBV19 and TRBJ1-5; 7 positions agree with TRBD1. The junction had 9 bases not matched to a gene; V was cut back by 7 bases and J by 3 bases. CDR3 length equals 15 residues. CDR1 and CDR2 from the germline V gene are LNHDA and SQIVND (reference sequence). The CDR3 coding sequence is TGTGCCAGTACCCAGCCAGGGACAGTCAATCAGCCCCAGCATTTT. It is translated as CASTQPGTVNQPQHF.

This chain links TRBV28 with TRBJ1-2; no clear D. The V gene lost 3 bases and the J gene lost 10 bases, with 9 bases spanning the gap. CDR1 MDHEN and CDR2 SYDVKM come from the germline V gene. The CDR3 sequence is 11 residues long. CDR3 in amino acids: CASSLETFYTF. In DNA, the CDR3 is TGTGCCAGCAGTTTGGAGACGTTCTACACCTTC.

This clone was found a few times. This chain links TRBV28 with TRBJ2-2, with 8 nucleotides matching TRBD1. The germline gives CDR1 MDHEN, CDR2 SYDVKM. The trim removed 5 bases at V and 2 bases at J, leaving 16 bases unmatched. CDR3 length equals 19 residues. CDR3 amino acids: CASSGDWTGRRVNTGELFF. The CDR3 coding sequence is TGTGCCAGCAGTGGCGATTGGACAGGGCGGAGGGTAAACACCGGGGAGCTGTTTTTT.

V is TRBV4-3 and J is TRBJ1-1; perhaps TRBD1 as D (6 bases). The CDR3 runs to 17 residues. V was shortened by 4 bases and J by 2 bases, with 20 bases between the two germline ends. Germline assignment: CDR1 LGHNA and CDR2 YSLEER. The DNA of the CDR3 is TGCGCCAGCAGCCCGCAATCAGCGGGGGGCGCAAACACTGAAGCTTTCTTT. Translated, it gives CASSPQSAGGANTEAFF.

This chain links TRBV3-1 (or the pseudogene TRBV3-2) with TRBJ2-7, with D possibly matching TRBD2 (6 bases). CDR3 length: 15 residues. Trimming removed 0 bases from V and 5 bases from J, with 14 bases in between. The germline V gene encodes CDR1 LGHDT and CDR2 YNNKEL (reference sequence). The CDR3 nucleotides are TGTGCCAGCAGCCAAGATCTGGAGGGAGTGGACGAGCAGTACTTC. Translation gives CASSQDLEGVDEQYF.